The 5 T cell receptor beta chains in this list originate from one sample, sequenced in a study of molecular identifiers for immune sequencing clone quantification. TCRdb processed the PCR reads anew with MiXCR; each CDR3 protein has one entry. The sample lists 600,000 to 650,000 distinct CDR3 sequences; about 20% were seen once. The sample taken for sequencing was naive CD8+ T cells from blood, with Jurkat cell RNA spiked in. The subset is: FACS-sorted CD8+CD4-CCR7+CD45RA+ naive T cells. The receptors were sampled from a human donor in good health. Some libraries in this study had Jurkat cell RNA spiked in.

The table lists this clonotype with many counts. Here the CDR3 DNA reads TGTGCCAGCAGTTACGGGGGTTTCTACGAGCAGTACTTC. This encodes CASSYGGFYEQYF. The genes are TRBV6-2 or TRBV6-3 and TRBJ2-7; D tentatively fits TRBD1 or TRBD2 (5 bases each). From germline, CDR1 is MNHEY and CDR2 SVGEGT. CDR3 length: 13 residues. V lost 2 bases to trimming and J lost 3 bases, with 8 bases between them.

This clonotype was picked up many times. The rearrangement uses TRBV4-3 and TRBJ1-1, with D hard to call. Germline V CDR1 and CDR2: LGHNA, YSLEER. This CDR3 region has 11 residues. V was trimmed by 4 bases and J by 8 bases, leaving 8 bases between them. The CDR3: CASSRGFEAFF. The CDR3 DNA reads as TGCGCCAGCAGCCGGGGATTCGAAGCTTTCTTT.

The V gene is TRBV4-1, the J gene TRBJ2-7; either TRBD1 or TRBD2 may supply D (5 bases each). Germline V lookup: CDR1 MGHRA, CDR2 YSYEKL. The CDR3 consists of 15 residues. V was trimmed by 3 bases and J by 0 bases, leaving 12 bases between them. CDR3 in amino acids: CASSHGTGSSYEQYF. The CDR3 nucleotides are TGCGCCAGCAGCCACGGGACGGGAAGCTCCTACGAGCAGTACTTC.

This clonotype was picked up a small number of times. This sequence may be a read error, since a much larger clone differs from it by one base. This CDR3 fails to terminate in the conserved phenylalanine or tryptophan, so it likely reflects a read error. V usage is TRBV20-1 and J usage is TRBJ2-7, with 8 nucleotides matching TRBD2. V dropped 5 bases and J dropped 2; count of bases not matched to a gene: 2. Germline CDR1 is DFQATT and CDR2 is SNEGSKA (reference sequence). This CDR3 is 12 amino acids long. The CDR3 sequence is CSAPGLAYEQYL. As DNA, the CDR3 is TGCAGTGCTCCGGGACTAGCCTACGAGCAGTACCTC.

As regards this clonotype: This may arise from a read error, as a much more abundant clone is one base away. The V gene is TRBV5-1, the J gene TRBJ1-4, with 8 bases identical to TRBD1. CDR1 is SGHRS, CDR2 YFSETQ, per germline. The CDR3 runs 16 residues. CDR3 coding DNA: TGCGCCAGCAGCTTGGCCGACAGGGGAGCTAATGAAAAACCGTTTTTT. Residues: CASSLADRGANEKPFF.